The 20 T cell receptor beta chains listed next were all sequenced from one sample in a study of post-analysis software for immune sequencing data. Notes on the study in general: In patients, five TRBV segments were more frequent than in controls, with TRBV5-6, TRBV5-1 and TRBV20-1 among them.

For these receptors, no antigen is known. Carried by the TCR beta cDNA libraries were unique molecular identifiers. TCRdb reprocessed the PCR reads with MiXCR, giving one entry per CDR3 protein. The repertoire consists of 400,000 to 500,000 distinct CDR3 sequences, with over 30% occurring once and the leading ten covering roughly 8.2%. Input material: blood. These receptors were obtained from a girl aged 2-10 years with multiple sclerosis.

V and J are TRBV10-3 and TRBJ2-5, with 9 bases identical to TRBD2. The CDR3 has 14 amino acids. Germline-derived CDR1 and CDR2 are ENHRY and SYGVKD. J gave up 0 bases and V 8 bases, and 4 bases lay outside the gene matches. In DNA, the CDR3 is TGTGCCATCGGAATAGCGGGGGACCAAGAGACCCAGTACTTC. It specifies CAIGIAGDQETQYF.

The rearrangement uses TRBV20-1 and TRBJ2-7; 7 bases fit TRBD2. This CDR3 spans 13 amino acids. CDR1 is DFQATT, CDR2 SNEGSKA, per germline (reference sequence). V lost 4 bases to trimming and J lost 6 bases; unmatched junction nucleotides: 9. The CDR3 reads CSAIREGGGEQYF. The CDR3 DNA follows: TGCAGTGCTATAAGGGAGGGAGGAGGCGAGCAGTACTTC.

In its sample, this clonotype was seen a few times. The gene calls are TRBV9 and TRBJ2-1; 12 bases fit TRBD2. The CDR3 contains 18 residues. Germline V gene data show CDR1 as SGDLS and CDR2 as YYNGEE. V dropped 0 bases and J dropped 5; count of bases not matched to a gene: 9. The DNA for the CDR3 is TGTGCCAGCAGCGTAGCTACGCCGGGACTAGCGGGCGACAATGAGCAGTTCTTC. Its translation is CASSVATPGLAGDNEQFF.

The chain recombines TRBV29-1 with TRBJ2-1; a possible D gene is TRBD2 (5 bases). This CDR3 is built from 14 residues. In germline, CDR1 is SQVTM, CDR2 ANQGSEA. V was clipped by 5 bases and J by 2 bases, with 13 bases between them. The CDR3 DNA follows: TGCAGCGTTCTTATGACTACTACCTACAATGAGCAGTTCTTC. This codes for CSVLMTTTYNEQFF.

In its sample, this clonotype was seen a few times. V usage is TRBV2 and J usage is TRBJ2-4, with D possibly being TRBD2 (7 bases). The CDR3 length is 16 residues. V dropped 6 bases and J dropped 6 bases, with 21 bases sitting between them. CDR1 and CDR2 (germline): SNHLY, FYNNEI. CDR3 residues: CASSPSRGGGLNIQYF. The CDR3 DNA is TGTGCCAGCAGCCCTAGCCGCGGGGGCGGACTAAACATTCAGTACTTC.

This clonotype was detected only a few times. The CDR3 sequence: CSARETIGQRSSGANVLTF. CDR3 DNA: TGCAGTGCTAGAGAGACGATTGGACAGCGTTCCTCTGGGGCCAACGTCCTGACTTTC. V usage is TRBV20-1 and J usage is TRBJ2-6, with D perhaps TRBD1 (6 bases). The CDR3 has 19 amino acids. The germline V and J ends were trimmed by 0 bases and 0 bases, with 18 bases remaining between them. Germline CDR1 DFQATT, CDR2 SNEGSKA (reference sequence).

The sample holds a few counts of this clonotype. The CDR3 protein is CASSLYPGVFGGPDNEQFF. For the CDR3, the DNA is TGTGCCAGCAGCTTATACCCAGGAGTATTCGGGGGGCCGGACAATGAGCAGTTCTTC. The rearrangement joins TRBV7-3 to TRBJ2-1, with D possibly being TRBD2 (7 bases). Germline V gives CDR1 SGHTA, CDR2 FQGTGA. This CDR3 contains 19 residues. The V gene lost 2 bases and the J gene lost 5 bases, with 25 bases spanning the gap.

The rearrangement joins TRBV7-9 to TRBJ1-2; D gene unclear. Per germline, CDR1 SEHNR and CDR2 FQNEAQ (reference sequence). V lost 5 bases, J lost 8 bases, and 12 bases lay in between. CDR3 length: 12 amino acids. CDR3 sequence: CASSPFRRGYTF. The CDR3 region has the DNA TGTGCCAGCAGCCCCTTTAGGAGAGGCTACACCTTC.

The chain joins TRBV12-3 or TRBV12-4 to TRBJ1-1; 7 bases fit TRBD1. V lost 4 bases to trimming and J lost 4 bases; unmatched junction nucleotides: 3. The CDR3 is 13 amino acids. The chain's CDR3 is CASSYTGATEAFF. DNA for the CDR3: TGTGCCAGCAGTTATACAGGGGCCACTGAAGCTTTCTTT.

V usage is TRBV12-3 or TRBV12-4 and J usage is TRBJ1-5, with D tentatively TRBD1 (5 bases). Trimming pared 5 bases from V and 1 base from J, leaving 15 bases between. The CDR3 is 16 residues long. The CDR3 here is CASSMRDRTSNQPQHF. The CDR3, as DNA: TGTGCCAGCAGTATGAGGGACCGAACCAGCAATCAGCCCCAGCATTTT.

This chain's CDR3 is CASSRDRGGGDTQYF. CDR3 coding DNA: TGTGCCAGCAGTCGGGATCGTGGCGGGGGAGATACGCAGTATTTT. This chain joins TRBV2 and TRBJ2-3; TRBD2 matches at 7 bases. The V gene end was trimmed by 5 bases and the J gene end by 5 bases; junction bases not matched to a gene: 10. The CDR3 consists of 15 residues. Per the germline V gene, CDR1 is SNHLY and CDR2 is FYNNEI.

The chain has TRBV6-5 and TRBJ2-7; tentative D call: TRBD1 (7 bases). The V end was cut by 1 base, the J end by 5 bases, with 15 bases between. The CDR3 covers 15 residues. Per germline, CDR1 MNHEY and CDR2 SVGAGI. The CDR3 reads CASSYYSGGNNEQYF. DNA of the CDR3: TGTGCCAGCAGTTACTATTCAGGGGGGAATAACGAGCAGTACTTC.

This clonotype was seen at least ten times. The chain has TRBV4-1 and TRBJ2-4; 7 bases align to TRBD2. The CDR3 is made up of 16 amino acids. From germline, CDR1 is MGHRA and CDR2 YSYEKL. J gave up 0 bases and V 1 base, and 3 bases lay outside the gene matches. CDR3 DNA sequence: TGCGCCAGCAGCCAAGGACTAGCACGAGCCAAAAACATTCAGTACTTC. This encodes CASSQGLARAKNIQYF.

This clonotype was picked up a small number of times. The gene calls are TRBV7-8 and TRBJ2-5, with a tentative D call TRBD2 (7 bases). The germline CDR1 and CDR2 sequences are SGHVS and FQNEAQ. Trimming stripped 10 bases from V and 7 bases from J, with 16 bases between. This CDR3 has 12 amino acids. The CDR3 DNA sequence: TGTGCCACCGGGGGGCGAGTTGGGACCCAGTACTTC. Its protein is CATGGRVGTQYF.

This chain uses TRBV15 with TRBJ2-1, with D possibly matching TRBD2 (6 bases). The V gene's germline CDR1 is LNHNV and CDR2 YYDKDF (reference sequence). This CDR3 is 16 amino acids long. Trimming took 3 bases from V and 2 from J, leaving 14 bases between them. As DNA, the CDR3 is TGTGCCACCAGCAGTGGGGCGGCGGGACCCTACAATGAGCAGTTCTTC. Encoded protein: CATSSGAAGPYNEQFF. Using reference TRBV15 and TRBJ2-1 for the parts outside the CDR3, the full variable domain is DAMVIQNPRYQVTQFGKPVTLSCSQTLNHNVMYWYQQKSSQAPKLLFHYYDKDFNNEADTPDNFQSRRPNTSFCFLDIRSPGLGDTAMYLCATSSGAAGPYNEQFFGPGTRLTVL.

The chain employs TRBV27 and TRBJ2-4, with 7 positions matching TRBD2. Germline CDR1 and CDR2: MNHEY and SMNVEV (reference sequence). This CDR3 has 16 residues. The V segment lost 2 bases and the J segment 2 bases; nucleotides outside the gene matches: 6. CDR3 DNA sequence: TGTGCCAGCAGTTTAGGGGGGGAGGGGCCCAAAAACATTCAGTACTTC. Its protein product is CASSLGGEGPKNIQYF.

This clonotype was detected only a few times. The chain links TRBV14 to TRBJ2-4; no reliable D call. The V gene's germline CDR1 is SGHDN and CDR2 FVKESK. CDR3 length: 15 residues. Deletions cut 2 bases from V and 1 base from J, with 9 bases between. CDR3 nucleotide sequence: TGTGCCAGCAGCCAACTTTACAGCGCCAAAAACATTCAGTACTTC. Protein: CASSQLYSAKNIQYF. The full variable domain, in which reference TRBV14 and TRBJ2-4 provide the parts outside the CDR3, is EAGVTQFPSHSVIEKGQTVTLRCDPISGHDNLYWYRRVMGKEIKFLLHFVKESKQDESGMPNNRFLAERTGGTYSTLKVQPAELEDSGVYFCASSQLYSAKNIQYFGAGTRLSVL.

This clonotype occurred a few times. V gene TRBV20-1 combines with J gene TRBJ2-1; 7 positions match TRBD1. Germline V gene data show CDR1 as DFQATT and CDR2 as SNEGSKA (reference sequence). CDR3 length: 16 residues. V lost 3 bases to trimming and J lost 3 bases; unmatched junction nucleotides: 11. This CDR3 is CSASNKDRSGYNEQFF. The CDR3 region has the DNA TGCAGTGCTAGTAATAAGGACAGGAGCGGCTACAATGAGCAGTTCTTC.

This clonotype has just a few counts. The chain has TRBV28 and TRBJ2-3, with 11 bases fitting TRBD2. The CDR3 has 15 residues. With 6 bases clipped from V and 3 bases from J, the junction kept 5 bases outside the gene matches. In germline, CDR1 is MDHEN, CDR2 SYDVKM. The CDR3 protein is CASRIAGGSTDTQYF. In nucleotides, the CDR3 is TGTGCCAGCAGGATAGCGGGGGGGTCGACAGATACGCAGTATTTT.

CDR3 protein: CASSQDRRLDEAFF. DNA of the CDR3: TGTGCCAGCAGCCAAGATAGGCGACTCGATGAAGCTTTCTTT. This chain uses TRBV14 with TRBJ1-1; D uncertain. Between the trimmed V and J ends, which lost 0 bases and 7 bases, there was a span of 12 bases. The CDR3 spans 14 residues. Germline-derived CDR1 and CDR2 are SGHDN and FVKESK.